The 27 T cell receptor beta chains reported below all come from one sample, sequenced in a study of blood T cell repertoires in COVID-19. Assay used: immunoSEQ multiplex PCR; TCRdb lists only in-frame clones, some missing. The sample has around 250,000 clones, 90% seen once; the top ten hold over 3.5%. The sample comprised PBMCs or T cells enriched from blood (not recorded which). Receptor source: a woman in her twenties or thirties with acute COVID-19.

The CDR3 bases are TGTGCCACCAGTTCTGTTGGAATAGCGGGAGATAAAATCGACACCGGGGAGCTGTTTTTT. The encoded protein is CATSSVGIAGDKIDTGELFF. This rearrangement joins TRBV24-1 to TRBJ2-2, with 9 bases matching TRBD2. V shed 6 bases and J 3 bases; nucleotides not matched to a gene: 19. Germline V lookup: CDR1 KGHDR, CDR2 SFDVKD. CDR3 size: 20 residues.

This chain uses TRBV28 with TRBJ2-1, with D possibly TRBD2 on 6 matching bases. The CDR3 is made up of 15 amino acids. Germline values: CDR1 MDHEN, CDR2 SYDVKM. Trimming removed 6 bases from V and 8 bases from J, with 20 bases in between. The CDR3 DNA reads TGTGCCAGCAGAAACCATCCTAGCGCAGGGTATGAGCAGTTCTTC. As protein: CASRNHPSAGYEQFF. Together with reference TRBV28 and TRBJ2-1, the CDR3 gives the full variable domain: DVKVTQSSRYLVKRTGEKVFLECVQDMDHENMFWYRQDPGLGLRLIYFSYDVKMKEKGDIPEGYSVSREKKERFSLILESASTNQTSMYLCASRNHPSAGYEQFFGPGTRLTVL.

The CDR3 DNA reads TGTGCCAGCAGCTTAGGAATCGGGGTGACAGATACGCAGTATTTT. This translates into CASSLGIGVTDTQYF. V and J are TRBV11-2 and TRBJ2-3; possibly TRBD2 for D (5 bases). Germline lookup yields CDR1 SGHAT and CDR2 FQNNGV. V dropped 1 base and J dropped 3 bases, with 11 bases sitting between them. This CDR3 comprises 15 residues. Supplemented by reference TRBV11-2 and TRBJ2-3, the full variable domain reads EAGVAQSPRYKIIEKRQSVAFWCNPISGHATLYWYQQILGQGPKLLIQFQNNGVVDDSQLPKDRFSAERLKGVDSTLKIQPAKLEDSAVYLCASSLGIGVTDTQYFGPGTRLTVL.

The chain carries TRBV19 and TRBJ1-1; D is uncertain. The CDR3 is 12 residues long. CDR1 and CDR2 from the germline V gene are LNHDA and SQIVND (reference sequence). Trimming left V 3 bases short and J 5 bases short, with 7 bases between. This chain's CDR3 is CASSMWRTEAFF. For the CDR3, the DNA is TGTGCCAGTAGTATGTGGCGGACTGAAGCTTTCTTT.

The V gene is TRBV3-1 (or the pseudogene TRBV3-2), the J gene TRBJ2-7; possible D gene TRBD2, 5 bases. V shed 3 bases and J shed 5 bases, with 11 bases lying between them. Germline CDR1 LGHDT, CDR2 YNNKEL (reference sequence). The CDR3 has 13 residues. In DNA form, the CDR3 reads TGTGCCAGCAGCCATCCCCTCGGGGACGAGCAGTACTTC. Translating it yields CASSHPLGDEQYF.

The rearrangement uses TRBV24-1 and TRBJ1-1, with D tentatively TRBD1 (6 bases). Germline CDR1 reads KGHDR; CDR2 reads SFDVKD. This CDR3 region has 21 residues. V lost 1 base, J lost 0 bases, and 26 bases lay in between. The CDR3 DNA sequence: TGTGCCACCAGTGATTTCATTAAACAATGCTTCAGGGACAACATGAACACTGAAGCTTTCTTT. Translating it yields CATSDFIKQCFRDNMNTEAFF.

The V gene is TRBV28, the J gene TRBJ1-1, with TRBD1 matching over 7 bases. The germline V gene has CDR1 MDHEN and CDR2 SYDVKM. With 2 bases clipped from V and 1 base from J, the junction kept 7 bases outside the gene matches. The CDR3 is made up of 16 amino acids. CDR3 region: CASSLGQGVWNTEAFF. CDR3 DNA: TGTGCCAGCAGTTTAGGCCAGGGGGTCTGGAACACTGAAGCTTTCTTT.

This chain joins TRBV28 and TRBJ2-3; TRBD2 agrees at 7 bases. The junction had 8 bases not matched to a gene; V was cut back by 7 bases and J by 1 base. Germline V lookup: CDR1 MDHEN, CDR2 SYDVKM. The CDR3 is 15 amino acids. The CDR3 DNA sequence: TGTGCCAGCAAGAGTGGACTAGTTGGCACAGATACGCAGTATTTT. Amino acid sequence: CASKSGLVGTDTQYF.

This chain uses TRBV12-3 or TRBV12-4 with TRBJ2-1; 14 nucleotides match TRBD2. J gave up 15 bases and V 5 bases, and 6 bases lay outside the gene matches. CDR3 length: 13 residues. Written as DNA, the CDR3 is TGTGCCAGCAGTATGGGACTAGCGGGAGTTAGGTTCTTC. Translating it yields CASSMGLAGVRFF.

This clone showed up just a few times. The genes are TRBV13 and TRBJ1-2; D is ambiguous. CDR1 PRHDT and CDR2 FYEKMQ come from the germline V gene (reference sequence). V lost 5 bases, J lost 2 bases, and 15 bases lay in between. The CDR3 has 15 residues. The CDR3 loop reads CASSLSWAGNYGYTF. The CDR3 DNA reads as TGTGCCAGCAGCCTCTCGTGGGCAGGAAACTATGGCTACACCTTC.

CDR3 in amino acids: CASSIDDGNSNQPQHF. CDR3 sequence (DNA): TGTGCCAGTAGTATAGATGACGGGAATAGCAATCAGCCCCAGCATTTT. The chain is built from TRBV19 and TRBJ1-5; no clear D. Germline assignment: CDR1 LNHDA and CDR2 SQIVND (reference sequence). Trimming left V 0 bases short and J 0 bases short, with 9 bases between. CDR3 length equals 16 residues.

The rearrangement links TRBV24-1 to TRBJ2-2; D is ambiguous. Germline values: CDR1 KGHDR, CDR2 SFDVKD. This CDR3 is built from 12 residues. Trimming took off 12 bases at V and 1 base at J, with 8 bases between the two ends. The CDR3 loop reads CAAYGNTGELFF. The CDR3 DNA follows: TGTGCCGCCTACGGGAACACCGGGGAGCTGTTTTTT.

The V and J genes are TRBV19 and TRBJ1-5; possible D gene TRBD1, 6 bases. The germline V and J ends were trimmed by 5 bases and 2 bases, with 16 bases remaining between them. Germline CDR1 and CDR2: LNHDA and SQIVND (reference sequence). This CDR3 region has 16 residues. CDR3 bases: TGTGCCAGTAGTGTTCCTCAGGGGATGGGCAATCAGCCCCAGCATTTT. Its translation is CASSVPQGMGNQPQHF.

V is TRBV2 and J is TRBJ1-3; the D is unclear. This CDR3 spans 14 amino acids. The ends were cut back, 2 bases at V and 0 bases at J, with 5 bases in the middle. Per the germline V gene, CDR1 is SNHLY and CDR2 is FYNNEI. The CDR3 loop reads CASSENISGNTIYF. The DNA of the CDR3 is TGTGCCAGCAGTGAAAACATCTCTGGAAACACCATATATTTT.

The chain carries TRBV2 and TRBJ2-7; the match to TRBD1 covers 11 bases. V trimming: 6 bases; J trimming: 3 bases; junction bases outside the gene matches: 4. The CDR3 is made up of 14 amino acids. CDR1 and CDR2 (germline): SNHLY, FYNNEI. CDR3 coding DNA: TGTGCCAGCAGCACGGGACAGGGGGGCTACGAGCAGTACTTC. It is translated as CASSTGQGGYEQYF.

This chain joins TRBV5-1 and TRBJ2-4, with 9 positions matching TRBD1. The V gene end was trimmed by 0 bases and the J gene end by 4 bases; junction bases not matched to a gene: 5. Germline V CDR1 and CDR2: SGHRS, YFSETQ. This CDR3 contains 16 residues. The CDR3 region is CASSLVDRGAKNIQYF. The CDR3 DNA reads TGCGCCAGCAGCTTGGTTGACAGGGGGGCGAAAAACATTCAGTACTTC.

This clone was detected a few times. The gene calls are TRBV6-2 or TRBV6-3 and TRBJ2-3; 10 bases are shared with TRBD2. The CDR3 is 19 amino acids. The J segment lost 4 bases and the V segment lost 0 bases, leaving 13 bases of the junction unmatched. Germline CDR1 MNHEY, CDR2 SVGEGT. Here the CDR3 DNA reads TGTGCCAGCAGTTACTCGTTGCTGGCAGGGCTAGCGGGAGCAGATACGCAGTATTTT. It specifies CASSYSLLAGLAGADTQYF.

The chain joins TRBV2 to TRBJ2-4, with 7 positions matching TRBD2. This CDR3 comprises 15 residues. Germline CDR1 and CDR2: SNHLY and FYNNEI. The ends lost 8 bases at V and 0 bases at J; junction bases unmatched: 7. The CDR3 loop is CASQPSGIAKNIQYF. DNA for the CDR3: TGTGCCAGCCAGCCTAGCGGAATAGCCAAAAACATTCAGTACTTC.

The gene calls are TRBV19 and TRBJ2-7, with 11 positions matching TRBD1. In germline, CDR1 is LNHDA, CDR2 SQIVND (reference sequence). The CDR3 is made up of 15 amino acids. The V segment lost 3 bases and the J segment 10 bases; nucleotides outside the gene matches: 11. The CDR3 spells CASSISGQGVTRQYF. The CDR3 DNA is TGTGCCAGTAGTATCTCGGGACAGGGGGTCACTCGTCAGTACTTC.

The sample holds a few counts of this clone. The CDR3 DNA reads as TGTGCCAGCAGCTTGAGGATGGGTAACAATCAGCCCCAGCATTTT. It codes for CASSLRMGNNQPQHF. The chain has TRBV7-2 and TRBJ1-5; D unclear. Trimming left V 3 bases short and J 3 bases short, with 12 bases between. Per the germline V gene, CDR1 is SGHTA and CDR2 is FQGNSA. The CDR3 totals 15 residues.

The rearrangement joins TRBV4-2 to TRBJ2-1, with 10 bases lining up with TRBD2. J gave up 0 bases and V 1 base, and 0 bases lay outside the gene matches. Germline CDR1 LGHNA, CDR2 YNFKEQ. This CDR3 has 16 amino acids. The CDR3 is CASSQGTSGSYNEQFF. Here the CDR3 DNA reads TGTGCCAGCAGCCAAGGGACTAGCGGCTCCTACAATGAGCAGTTCTTC.

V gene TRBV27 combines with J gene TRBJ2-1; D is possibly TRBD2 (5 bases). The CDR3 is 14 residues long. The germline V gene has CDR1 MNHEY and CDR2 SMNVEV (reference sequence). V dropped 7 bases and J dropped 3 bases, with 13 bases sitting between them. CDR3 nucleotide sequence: TGTGCCAGCATCGCGACTAAGGACTACAATGAGCAGTTCTTC. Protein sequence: CASIATKDYNEQFF.

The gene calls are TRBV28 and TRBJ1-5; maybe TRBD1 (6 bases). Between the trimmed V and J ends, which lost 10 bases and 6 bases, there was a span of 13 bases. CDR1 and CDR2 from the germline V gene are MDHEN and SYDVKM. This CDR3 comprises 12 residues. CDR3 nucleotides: TGTGCCATGCAGGGGTCGGGTCAGCCCCAGCATTTT. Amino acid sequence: CAMQGSGQPQHF.

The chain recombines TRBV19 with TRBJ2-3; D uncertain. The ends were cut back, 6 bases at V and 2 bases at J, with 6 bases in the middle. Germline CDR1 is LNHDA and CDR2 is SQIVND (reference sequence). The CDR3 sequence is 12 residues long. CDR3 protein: CASSPYTDTQYF. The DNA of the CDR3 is TGTGCCAGTAGCCCTTACACAGATACGCAGTATTTT.

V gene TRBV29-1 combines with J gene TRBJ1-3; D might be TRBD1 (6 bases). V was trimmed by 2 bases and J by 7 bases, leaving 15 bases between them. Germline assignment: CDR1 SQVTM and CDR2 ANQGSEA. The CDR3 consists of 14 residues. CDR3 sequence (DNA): TGCAGCGTTGAATTACAGGGCCGGGGTAACACCATATATTTT. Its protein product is CSVELQGRGNTIYF.

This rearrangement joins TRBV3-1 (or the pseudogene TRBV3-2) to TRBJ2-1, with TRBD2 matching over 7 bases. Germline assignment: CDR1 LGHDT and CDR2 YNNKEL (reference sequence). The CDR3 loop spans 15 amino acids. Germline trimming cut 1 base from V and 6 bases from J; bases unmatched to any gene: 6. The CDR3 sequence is CASSQVTSAANEQFF. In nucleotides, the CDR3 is TGTGCCAGCAGCCAAGTTACTAGCGCAGCCAATGAGCAGTTCTTC.

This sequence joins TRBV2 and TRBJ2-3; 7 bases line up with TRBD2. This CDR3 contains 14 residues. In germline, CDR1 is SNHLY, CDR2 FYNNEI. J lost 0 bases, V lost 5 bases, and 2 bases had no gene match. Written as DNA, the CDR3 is TGTGCCAGCAGTCCTAGCGGTAGCACAGATACGCAGTATTTT. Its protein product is CASSPSGSTDTQYF.